Each of the 25 T cell receptor beta chains below was sequenced from the same sample in a study of regulatory T cells in long-lasting Graves disease (dated by TCRdb to the early 2020s). The time point label, read with the paper, signifies: newly diagnosed GD, antithyroid drugs for less than 3 months. For both TCR sequencing and RNA sequencing, RNA was extracted from PBMCs in TRIzol. Receptors were amplified or captured by multiplex PCR. Sequenced using an Illumina HiSeq 4000. To build TCR beta libraries, CDR3 regions were amplified by Arm-PCR using iRepertoire HTBI primers. TCRdb applied fastp at Q25 and MiXCR to the public reads, then kept only in-frame beta chains. For every CDR3 protein sequence, its rows merge into one entry that carries the most common genes and DNA. Present in this sample are about 540,000 distinct CDR3 sequences, approximately 12% of which were seen just once. Of the sample, roughly 10% is held by the ten largest clones.

These same data were also listed under a study on T cells in Graves' hyperthyroidism and ophthalmopathy.

Source: peripheral blood mononuclear cells (PBMCs), taken at new diagnosis, from a patient treated with antithyroid drugs. The receptors shown here come from a man under 40 with Graves disease. Donor details come from another sample of the same person, matched by shared clones.

This clonotype was detected ten times or more. V gene TRBV10-3 combines with J gene TRBJ2-1, with a tentative D call TRBD2 (6 bases). V dropped 10 bases and J dropped 6 bases, with 19 bases sitting between them. The CDR3 has 14 amino acids. Germline values: CDR1 ENHRY, CDR2 SYGVKD. Written as DNA, the CDR3 is TGTGCCACCTTGGCCCGCAGTAGCGGCAATGAGCAGTTCTTC. It specifies CATLARSSGNEQFF.

This clonotype was found many times. The chain uses TRBV6-2 or TRBV6-3 and TRBJ1-5; D not resolved. The CDR3 sequence is 11 residues long. V gave up 2 bases and J gave up 7 bases, with 3 bases separating them. Per the germline V gene, CDR1 is MNHEY and CDR2 is SVGEGT. DNA for the CDR3: TGTGCCAGCAGTTACCCGCAGCCCCAGCATTTT. It encodes CASSYPQPQHF.

The chain joins TRBV20-1 to TRBJ2-5; 9 bases match TRBD1. The CDR3 is 14 amino acids. V trimming: 5 bases; J trimming: 5 bases; junction bases outside the gene matches: 9. Germline CDR1 is DFQATT and CDR2 is SNEGSKA (reference sequence). CDR3 nucleotides: TGCAGTGCTTTGACAGGGGGACCTTACGAGACCCAGTACTTC. It translates to CSALTGGPYETQYF.

This clonotype was recorded at least ten times. This rearrangement joins TRBV27 to TRBJ2-3; no clear D gene. V was clipped by 0 bases and J by 4 bases, with 11 bases between them. Germline V gives CDR1 MNHEY, CDR2 SMNVEV (reference sequence). This CDR3 has 15 amino acids. CDR3 sequence: CASSLSGPPPDTQYF. The CDR3 DNA is TGTGCCAGCAGTTTATCTGGTCCCCCCCCAGATACGCAGTATTTT.

In regard to this clonotype: This may come from a read error, since a much larger clone is one base off. This chain uses TRBV5-1 with TRBJ2-7; a weak D match, TRBD1 (6 bases). In germline, CDR1 is SGHRS, CDR2 YFSETQ. This CDR3 spans 18 amino acids. Trimming removed 4 bases from V and 3 bases from J, with 26 bases in between. CDR3: CASSGVRGSISGNYEQYF. The CDR3 DNA reads TGCGCCAGCAGCGGCGTCAGGGGATCTATATCAGGGAACTACGAGCAGTACTTC.

There are a few counts of this clonotype. The V call is TRBV4-1, the J call TRBJ2-1, with D possibly called TRBD1 or TRBD2 (5 bases each). The CDR3 is 16 residues long. Germline lookup yields CDR1 MGHRA and CDR2 YSYEKL. Trimming stripped 3 bases from V and 4 bases from J, with 16 bases between. The CDR3 bases are TGCGCCAGCAGCCAGGGGGTGGCTAGGACGTACAATGAGCAGTTCTTC. Its translation is CASSQGVARTYNEQFF.

This chain uses TRBV11-3 with TRBJ2-2; 14 bases are shared with TRBD2. With V trimmed by 5 bases and J by 6 bases, 8 bases remained unmatched. This CDR3 comprises 17 residues. CDR1 and CDR2 from the germline V gene are SGHNT and YENEEA. The CDR3 here is CASSPTSGRVEPGELFF. CDR3 sequence (DNA): TGTGCCAGCAGCCCGACTAGCGGGAGGGTCGAACCCGGGGAGCTGTTTTTT.

This clonotype was seen more than once but under ten times. The J gene is TRBJ2-3, the V gene TRBV7-3; D remains unclear. Germline CDR1 reads SGHTA; CDR2 reads FQGTGA. Trimming cost V 3 bases and J 2 bases, with 9 bases left between them. The CDR3 has 14 amino acids. CDR3 nucleotide sequence: TGTGCCAGCAGCTTGTCCATTTCCACAGATACGCAGTATTTT. As protein: CASSLSISTDTQYF.

About this clonotype: A much more abundant neighbour one base away suggests this may be a read error. J is TRBJ1-4 and V is TRBV20-1; D remains ambiguous. CDR3 length equals 14 residues. Germline V gives CDR1 DFQATT, CDR2 SNEGSKA (reference sequence). DNA of the CDR3: TGCAGTGCTAGAGATTTTGGGGTTAATGAAGAACTGTTTTTT. Translated: CSARDFGVNEELFF.

The rearrangement uses TRBV11-2 and TRBJ2-3; 10 nucleotides line up with TRBD1. V trimming: 1 base; J trimming: 5 bases; junction bases outside the gene matches: 3. CDR1 and CDR2 (germline): SGHAT, FQNNGV. This CDR3 region has 15 residues. For the CDR3, the DNA is TGTGCCAGCAGCTTAGCGGGACAGGGGAGAGATACGCAGTATTTT. It translates to CASSLAGQGRDTQYF.

The table lists this clonotype with many counts. The chain is built from TRBV29-1 and TRBJ1-1; 8 bases match TRBD1. This CDR3 region has 14 residues. V lost 5 bases, J lost 2 bases, and 7 bases stayed unmatched. Germline CDR1 SQVTM, CDR2 ANQGSEA. CDR3 DNA: TGCAGCGTTTTAAGGGACAGGTCAAACACTGAAGCTTTCTTT. Amino acid sequence: CSVLRDRSNTEAFF.

This clonotype turned up a few times. V is TRBV14 and J is TRBJ2-7; 12 bases match TRBD2. The CDR3 covers 18 residues. Trimming at V came to 2 bases and at J to 5 bases, leaving 13 bases not matched to a gene. Germline V gene lookup returns CDR1 SGHDN and CDR2 FVKESK. CDR3 in amino acids: CASSQSTSGSDPNDEQYF. The CDR3 DNA follows: TGTGCCAGCAGCCAATCGACTAGCGGGAGTGATCCTAACGACGAGCAGTACTTC.

At least ten counts were recorded for this clonotype. The chain links TRBV6-2 or TRBV6-3 to TRBJ2-7; TRBD1 matches at 7 bases. Germline values: CDR1 MNHEY, CDR2 SVGEGT. This CDR3 spans 14 amino acids. Trimming took 6 bases from V and 4 from J; bases not matched to a gene: 9. The CDR3 region is CASSEGGGGYEQYF. DNA of the CDR3: TGTGCCAGCAGCGAAGGGGGCGGTGGGTACGAGCAGTACTTC.

Details on this clonotype: A read error may produce the germline difference seen at one junction end. J is TRBJ1-2 and V is TRBV5-5, with D maybe TRBD1 (5 bases). In germline, CDR1 is SGHKS, CDR2 YYEKEE (reference sequence). The CDR3 extends over 14 amino acids. The CDR3 region is CASSPGTGELGHTF. In DNA form, the CDR3 reads TGTGCCAGCAGCCCCGGGACGGGGGAACTTGGCCACACCTTC. The complete variable domain, with remaining parts taken from reference TRBV5-5 and TRBJ1-2, reads DAGVTQSPTHLIKTRGQQVTLRCSPISGHKSVSWYQQVLGQGPQFIFQYYEKEERGRGNFPDRFSARQFPNYSSELNVNALLLGDSALYLCASSPGTGELGHTFGSGTRLTVV.

In the case of this clonotype: A read error may be the cause here, since a much bigger clone is one base away. This sequence joins TRBV24-1 and TRBJ1-1; TRBD1 matches 8 bases. The CDR3 runs to 13 residues. Germline V gives CDR1 KGHDR, CDR2 SFDVKD. CDR3 DNA sequence: TGTGCCCCGACGACAGGGGTGAACACTGAAGCTCTCTTT. Translated: CAPTTGVNTEALF.

This clonotype was seen more than once but under ten times. This chain joins TRBV25-1 and TRBJ2-3; weak D call: TRBD1 (6 bases). The germline V gene encodes CDR1 MGHDK and CDR2 SYGVNS. The CDR3 consists of 12 residues. V was cut by 7 bases and J by 4 bases, with 9 bases left in between. The CDR3 here is CASTSGADTQYF. CDR3 sequence (DNA): TGTGCCAGCACCTCAGGGGCAGATACGCAGTATTTT.

This clonotype was picked up many times. The V call is TRBV19, the J call TRBJ2-7, with D uncertain. Germline V gene sequence: CDR1 LNHDA, CDR2 SQIVND (reference sequence). Trimming took off 2 bases at V and 3 bases at J, with 11 bases between the two ends. The CDR3 covers 14 residues. CDR3 in DNA: TGTGCCAGTAGTATATGGCACTCAGACTACGAGCAGTACTTC. Protein product: CASSIWHSDYEQYF.

This rearrangement joins TRBV7-9 to TRBJ2-1, with 7 bases lining up with TRBD2. Germline lookup yields CDR1 SEHNR and CDR2 FQNEAQ (reference sequence). This CDR3 has 16 residues. Trimming took 3 bases from V and 6 from J; bases not matched to a gene: 11. The CDR3 here is CASSLTGMGRGNEQFF. The CDR3 DNA follows: TGTGCCAGCAGCTTGACGGGGATGGGGAGGGGCAATGAGCAGTTCTTC.

The chain recombines TRBV19 with TRBJ1-2; the D is unclear. Trimming took 0 bases from V and 6 from J, leaving 17 bases between them. Germline values: CDR1 LNHDA, CDR2 SQIVND (reference sequence). The CDR3 length is 16 residues. The CDR3 protein is CASSIDRTVLLDGYTF. In DNA form, the CDR3 reads TGTGCCAGTAGTATAGATAGGACCGTATTGTTGGATGGCTACACCTTC.

This clonotype was counted many times. The junction departs from the called germline gene at one end, perhaps through a read error. The rearrangement uses TRBV5-1 and TRBJ2-6; D is perhaps TRBD1 or TRBD2 (5 bases each). The CDR3 covers 19 residues. The germline gives CDR1 SGHRS, CDR2 YFSETQ. CDR3 sequence (DNA): TGTGCCAGCAGCTTGGTAGGACGAGGGGCGAATTCTGGGGCCAACGTCCTGACTTTC. It yields the protein CASSLVGRGANSGANVLTF. The variable domain in full, completed from reference TRBV5-1 and TRBJ2-6, reads KAGVTQTPRYLIKTRGQQVTLSCSPISGHRSVSWYQQTPGQGLQFLFEYFSETQRNKGNFPGRFSGRQFSNSRSEMNVSTLELGDSALYLCASSLVGRGANSGANVLTFGAGSRLTVL.

The chain has TRBV12-5 and TRBJ2-7; TRBD2 might be the D (5 bases). Germline-derived CDR1 and CDR2 are LGHNT and FRNRAP. The CDR3 sequence is 13 residues long. V shed 10 bases and J shed 2 bases, with 15 bases lying between them. CDR3 bases: TGTGCTACAAGGCCGAGGGCCCCCTACGAGCAGTACTTC. This translates into CATRPRAPYEQYF.

This clonotype occurred a few times. A much larger clone differs from this one at a single base, so this may be a read error. V usage is TRBV5-1 and J usage is TRBJ2-3, with 7 bases matching TRBD2. The germline CDR1 and CDR2 sequences are SGHRS and YFSETQ. Trimming cost V 0 bases and J 8 bases; bases outside gene matches: 12. This CDR3 is 16 amino acids long. The CDR3 coding sequence is TGCGCCAGCAGCTTGGTGGCGGGAGAATACTCAGGTACGCAGTATTTT. Protein sequence: CASSLVAGEYSGTQYF.

This clonotype was recorded many times. The DNA for the CDR3 is TGTGCCAGCAGCTCGGCCCGGGGAGTGGGAAATTCACCCCTCCACTTT. Translation gives CASSSARGVGNSPLHF. The V gene is TRBV11-2, the J gene TRBJ1-6; D uncertain. Germline CDR1 and CDR2: SGHAT and FQNNGV. V lost 4 bases, J lost 7 bases, and 17 bases lay in between. CDR3 size: 16 residues.

In this sample, this clonotype turned up many times. CDR3 DNA sequence: TGTGCCAGCAGACGAACTAGCGGGGGCACAGATACGCAGTATTTT. Encoded protein: CASRRTSGGTDTQYF. This chain links TRBV2 with TRBJ2-3, with 10 bases matching TRBD2. CDR1 and CDR2 (germline): SNHLY, FYNNEI. The ends lost 6 bases at V and 1 base at J; junction bases unmatched: 4. CDR3 size: 15 residues.

This clonotype was observed a handful of times. The rearrangement links TRBV20-1 to TRBJ2-6; 7 bases are shared with TRBD2. V lost 1 base, J lost 1 base, and 1 base stayed unmatched. Germline V gene lookup returns CDR1 DFQATT and CDR2 SNEGSKA (reference sequence). The CDR3 sequence is 15 residues long. CDR3 DNA sequence: TGCAGTGCTAGAGGGGGGGGGTCTGGGGCCAACGTCCTGACTTTC. This encodes CSARGGGSGANVLTF.